The sequence of this TCR beta chain was determined in a study of metastatic and nonmetastatic thyroid tumors. Study context: Malignant and benign thyroid patients had repertoires compared in peripheral blood and tumor or nodule tissue.

TCRdb re-called the PCR reads with MiXCR. This sample has about 41,000 clones, with roughly a quarter found just once. Each patient came to thyroid surgery without any prior treatment (of any kind). This clone appeared many times. Antigen specificity is unknown. Study observations and caveats: Reported TCR beta diversity, measured in blood and tumor, was significantly higher for malignant thyroid tumors than for benign nodules.

The sequenced sample consisted of tumor tissue. This sequence originates from a female donor with papillary thyroid cancer or a benign thyroid nodule (not recorded which). Some clones in this sample may be carry-over from other donors' samples.

CDR3 sequence: CASSLPGQPQHF. CDR3 coding DNA: TGTGCCAGCAGCTTACCCGGTCAGCCCCAGCATTTT. The rearrangement joins TRBV13 to TRBJ1-5, with D unresolved. Germline lookup yields CDR1 PRHDT and CDR2 FYEKMQ (reference sequence). Trimming stripped 2 bases from V and 6 bases from J, with 5 bases between. CDR3 length: 12 amino acids.